There are many counts of the clone carrying this T cell receptor beta chain. Antigen: not known. Universal primer sites and UMIs were introduced during 5'RACE template-switching synthesis of TCR cDNA. TCRdb re-called the 5' RACE reads through MiXCR, storing one row per CDR3 protein. The sample lists 150,000 or so distinct CDR3 sequences, less than 9% occurring once. These data belong to a study of T cells after yellow fever vaccination. The CDR3 has 13 amino acids. V gave up 1 base and J gave up 8 bases, with 9 bases separating them. Per germline, CDR1 SGHKS and CDR2 YYEKEE (reference sequence). Study-wide results and limits: The secondary response was weaker but peaked faster, day 5 versus 15. Most primary-vaccination clones recurred post-booster (around 97% CD4, roughly 87% CD8).

Sequenced material: CD4+ T cells sorted from PBMCs, taken 4 to 5 days after the first yellow fever vaccination. The rearrangement links TRBV5-5 to TRBJ2-2, with no clear D. The sequence was collected from a young man who received the YFV17D yellow fever vaccine. CDR3: CASSLSGLGELFF. CDR3 sequence (DNA): TGTGCCAGCAGCTTGTCCGGGTTGGGGGAGCTGTTTTTT.